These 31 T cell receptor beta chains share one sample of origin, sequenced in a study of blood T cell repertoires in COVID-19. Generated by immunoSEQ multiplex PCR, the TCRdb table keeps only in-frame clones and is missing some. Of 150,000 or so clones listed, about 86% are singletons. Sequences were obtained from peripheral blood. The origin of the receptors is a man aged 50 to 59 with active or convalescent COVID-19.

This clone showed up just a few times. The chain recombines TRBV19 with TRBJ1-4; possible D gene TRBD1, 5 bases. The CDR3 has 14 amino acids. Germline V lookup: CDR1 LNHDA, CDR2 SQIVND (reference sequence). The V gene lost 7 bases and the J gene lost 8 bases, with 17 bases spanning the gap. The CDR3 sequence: CASKTTTVREKLFF. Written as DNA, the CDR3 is TGTGCCAGTAAAACCACGACAGTACGAGAAAAACTGTTTTTT.

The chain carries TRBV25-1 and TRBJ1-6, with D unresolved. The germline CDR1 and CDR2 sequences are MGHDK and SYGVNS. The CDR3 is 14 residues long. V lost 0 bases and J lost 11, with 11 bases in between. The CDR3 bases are TGTGCCAGCAGTGAATACGGGAGGGCTACACCCCTCCACTTT. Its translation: CASSEYGRATPLHF.

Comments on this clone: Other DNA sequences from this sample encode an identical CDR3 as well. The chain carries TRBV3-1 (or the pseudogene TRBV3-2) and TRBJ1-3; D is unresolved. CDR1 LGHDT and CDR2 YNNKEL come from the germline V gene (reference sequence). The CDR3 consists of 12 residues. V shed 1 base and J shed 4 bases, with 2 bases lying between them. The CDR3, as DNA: TGTGCCAGCAGCCAAGCAGGAAACACCATATATTTT. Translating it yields CASSQAGNTIYF.

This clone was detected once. CDR3 coding DNA: TGTGCCAGCAGAAGATCCGGGACAGGGTATGGGCAGTACTTC. Protein product: CASRRSGTGYGQYF. The V gene is TRBV6-5, the J gene TRBJ2-7; 9 bases map to TRBD1. The CDR3 contains 14 residues. V lost 6 bases to trimming and J lost 9 bases; unmatched junction nucleotides: 12. Per the germline V gene, CDR1 is MNHEY and CDR2 is SVGAGI.

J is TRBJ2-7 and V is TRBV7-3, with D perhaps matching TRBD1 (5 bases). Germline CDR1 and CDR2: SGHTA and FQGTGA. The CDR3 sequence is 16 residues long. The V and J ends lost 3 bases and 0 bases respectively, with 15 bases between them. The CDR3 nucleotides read TGTGCCAGCAGCTTGTTTCGCCAGGGCCACTCCTACGAGCAGTACTTC. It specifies CASSLFRQGHSYEQYF.

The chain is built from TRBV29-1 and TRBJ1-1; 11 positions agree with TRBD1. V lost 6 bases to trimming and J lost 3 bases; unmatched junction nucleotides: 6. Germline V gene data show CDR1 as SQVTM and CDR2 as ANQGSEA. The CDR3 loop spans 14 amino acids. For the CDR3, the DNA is TGCAGCGTCCCGGGACAGGGGGGCGACACTGAAGCTTTCTTT. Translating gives CSVPGQGGDTEAFF.

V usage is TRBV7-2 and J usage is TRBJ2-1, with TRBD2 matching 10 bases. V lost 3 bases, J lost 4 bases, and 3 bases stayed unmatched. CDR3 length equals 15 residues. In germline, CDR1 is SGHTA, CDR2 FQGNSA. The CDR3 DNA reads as TGTGCCAGCAGCTTGCGTAGCGGGGGGTACAATGAGCAGTTCTTC. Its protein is CASSLRSGGYNEQFF.

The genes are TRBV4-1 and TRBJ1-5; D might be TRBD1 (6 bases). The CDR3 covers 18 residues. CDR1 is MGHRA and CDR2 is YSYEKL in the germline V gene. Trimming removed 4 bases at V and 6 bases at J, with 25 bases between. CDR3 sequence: CASSPLGRGSTNAQPQHF. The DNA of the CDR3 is TGCGCCAGCAGCCCCTTGGGAAGGGGGTCAACGAACGCTCAGCCCCAGCATTTT.

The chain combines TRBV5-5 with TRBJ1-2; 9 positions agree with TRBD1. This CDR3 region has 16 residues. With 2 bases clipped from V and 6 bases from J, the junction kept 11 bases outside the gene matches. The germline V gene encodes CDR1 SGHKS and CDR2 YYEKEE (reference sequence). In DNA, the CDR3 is TGTGCCAGCAGCTTTAACCCCTCTGGGACAGGGCATGGCTACACCTTC. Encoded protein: CASSFNPSGTGHGYTF. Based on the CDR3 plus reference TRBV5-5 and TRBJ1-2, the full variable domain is DAGVTQSPTHLIKTRGQQVTLRCSPISGHKSVSWYQQVLGQGPQFIFQYYEKEERGRGNFPDRFSARQFPNYSSELNVNALLLGDSALYLCASSFNPSGTGHGYTFGSGTRLTVV.

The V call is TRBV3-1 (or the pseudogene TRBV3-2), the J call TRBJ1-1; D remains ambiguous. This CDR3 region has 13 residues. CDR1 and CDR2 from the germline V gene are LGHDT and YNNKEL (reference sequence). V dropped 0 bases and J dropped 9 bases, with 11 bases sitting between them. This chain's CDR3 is CASSQDEVTQAFF. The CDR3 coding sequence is TGTGCCAGCAGCCAAGATGAGGTGACCCAAGCTTTCTTT.

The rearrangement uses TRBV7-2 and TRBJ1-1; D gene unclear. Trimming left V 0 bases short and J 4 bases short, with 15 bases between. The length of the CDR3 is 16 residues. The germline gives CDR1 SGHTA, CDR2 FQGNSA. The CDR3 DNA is TGTGCCAGCAGCTTAGCGTCGGGGATTAGAGGCACTGAAGCTTTCTTT. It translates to CASSLASGIRGTEAFF.

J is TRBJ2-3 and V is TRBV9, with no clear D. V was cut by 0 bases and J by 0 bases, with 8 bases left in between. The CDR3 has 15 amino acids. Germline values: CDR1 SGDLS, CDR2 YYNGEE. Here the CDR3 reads CASSVAGGSTDTQYF. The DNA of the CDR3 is TGTGCCAGCAGCGTAGCCGGCGGTAGCACAGATACGCAGTATTTT.

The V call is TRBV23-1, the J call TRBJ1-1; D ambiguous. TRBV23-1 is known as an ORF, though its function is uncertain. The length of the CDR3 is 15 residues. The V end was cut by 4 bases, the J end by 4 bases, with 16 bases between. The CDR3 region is CASSPQVTFRTEAFF. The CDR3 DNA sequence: TGCGCCAGCAGTCCCCAGGTCACCTTCCGCACTGAAGCTTTCTTT.

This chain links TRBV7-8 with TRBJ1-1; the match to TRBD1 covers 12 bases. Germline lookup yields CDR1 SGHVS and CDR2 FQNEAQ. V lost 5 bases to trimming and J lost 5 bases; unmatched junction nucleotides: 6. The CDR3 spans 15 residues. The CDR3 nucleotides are TGTGCCAGCAGCGCGGGACAGGGGGCGGTTACTGAAGCTTTCTTT. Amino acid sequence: CASSAGQGAVTEAFF.

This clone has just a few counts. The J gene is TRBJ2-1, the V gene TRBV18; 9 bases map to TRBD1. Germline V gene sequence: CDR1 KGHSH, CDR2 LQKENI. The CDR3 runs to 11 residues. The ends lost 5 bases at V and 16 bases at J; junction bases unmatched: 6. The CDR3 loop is CASSSTGGIFF. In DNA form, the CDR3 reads TGTGCCAGCTCATCGACAGGGGGGATTTTCTTC.

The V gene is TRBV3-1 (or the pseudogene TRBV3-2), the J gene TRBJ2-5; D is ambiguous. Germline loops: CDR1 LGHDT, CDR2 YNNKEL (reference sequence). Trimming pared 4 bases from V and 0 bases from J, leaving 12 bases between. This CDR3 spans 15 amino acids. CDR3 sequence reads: CASSRSADYQETQYF. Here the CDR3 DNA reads TGTGCCAGCAGCCGGTCGGCGGATTACCAAGAGACCCAGTACTTC.

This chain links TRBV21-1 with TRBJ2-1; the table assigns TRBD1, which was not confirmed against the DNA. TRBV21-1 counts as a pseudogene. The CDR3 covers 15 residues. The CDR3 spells CASSKVSRHTPEQFF. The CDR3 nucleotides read TGTGCCAGCAGCAAAGTCTCACGACATACCCCTGAGCAGTTCTTC.

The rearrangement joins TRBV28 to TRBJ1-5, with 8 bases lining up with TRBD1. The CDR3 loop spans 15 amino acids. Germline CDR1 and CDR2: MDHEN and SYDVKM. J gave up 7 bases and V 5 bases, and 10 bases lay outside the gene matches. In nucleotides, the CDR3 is TGTGCCAGCAGTGTCACCAGGGGGCGTAGACAGCCCCAGCATTTT. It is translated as CASSVTRGRRQPQHF.

Here the CDR3 DNA reads TGTGCCAGCAGCCTTTCCCCAGCGAGCTACAATGAGCAGTTCTTC. It yields the protein CASSLSPASYNEQFF. The chain combines TRBV7-3 with TRBJ2-1; no clear D gene. The germline V gene has CDR1 SGHTA and CDR2 FQGTGA. With 5 bases removed from V and 3 bases from J, the gap between germline ends came to 14 bases. The CDR3 loop spans 15 amino acids.

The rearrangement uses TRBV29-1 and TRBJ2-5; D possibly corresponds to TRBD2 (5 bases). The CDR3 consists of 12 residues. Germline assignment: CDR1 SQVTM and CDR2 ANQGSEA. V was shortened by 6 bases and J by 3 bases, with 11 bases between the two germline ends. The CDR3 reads CSVRRGKETQYF. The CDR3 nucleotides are TGCAGCGTACGACGGGGAAAAGAGACCCAGTACTTC.

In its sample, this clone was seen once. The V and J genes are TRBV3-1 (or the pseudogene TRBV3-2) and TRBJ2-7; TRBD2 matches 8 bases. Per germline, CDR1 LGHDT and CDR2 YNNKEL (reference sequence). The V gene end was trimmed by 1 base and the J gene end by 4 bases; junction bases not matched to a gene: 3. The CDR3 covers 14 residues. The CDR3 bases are TGTGCCAGCAGCCAAGCGGGGGGGCCGTACGAGCAGTACTTC. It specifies CASSQAGGPYEQYF.

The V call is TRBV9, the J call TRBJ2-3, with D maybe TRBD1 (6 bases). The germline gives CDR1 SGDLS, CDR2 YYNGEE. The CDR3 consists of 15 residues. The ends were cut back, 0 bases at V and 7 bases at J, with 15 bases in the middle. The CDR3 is CASSVGGGPQYTQYF. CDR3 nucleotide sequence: TGTGCCAGCAGCGTAGGTGGGGGCCCACAATATACGCAGTATTTT.

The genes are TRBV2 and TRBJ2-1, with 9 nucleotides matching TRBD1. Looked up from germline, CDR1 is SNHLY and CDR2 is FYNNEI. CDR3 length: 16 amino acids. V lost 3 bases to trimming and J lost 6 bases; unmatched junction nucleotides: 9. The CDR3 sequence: CASSDPGQGPINEQFF. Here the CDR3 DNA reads TGTGCCAGCAGTGACCCTGGACAGGGGCCTATCAATGAGCAGTTCTTC. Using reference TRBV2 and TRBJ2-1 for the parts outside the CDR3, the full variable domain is EPEVTQTPSHQVTQMGQEVILRCVPISNHLYFYWYRQILGQKVEFLVSFYNNEISEKSEIFDDQFSVERPDGSNFTLKIRSTKLEDSAMYFCASSDPGQGPINEQFFGPGTRLTVL.

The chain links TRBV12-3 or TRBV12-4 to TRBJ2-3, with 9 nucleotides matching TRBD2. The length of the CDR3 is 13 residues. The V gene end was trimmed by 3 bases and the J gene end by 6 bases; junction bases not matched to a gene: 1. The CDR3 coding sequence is TGTGCCAGCAGTTTGGCGGGAGGGGATACGCAGTATTTT. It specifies CASSLAGGDTQYF.

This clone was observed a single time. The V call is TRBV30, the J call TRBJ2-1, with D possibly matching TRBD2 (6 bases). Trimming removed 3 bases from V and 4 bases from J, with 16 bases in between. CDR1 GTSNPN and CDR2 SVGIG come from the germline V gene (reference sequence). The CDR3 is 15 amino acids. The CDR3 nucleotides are TGTGCCTGGAGGGCCTCCTCTAGCGCTTACAATGAGCAGTTCTTC. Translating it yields CAWRASSSAYNEQFF.

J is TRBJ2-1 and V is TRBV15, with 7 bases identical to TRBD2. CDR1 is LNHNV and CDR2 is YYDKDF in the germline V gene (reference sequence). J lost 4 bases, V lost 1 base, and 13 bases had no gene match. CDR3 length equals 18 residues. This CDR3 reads CATSRGYGLAETYNEQFF. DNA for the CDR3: TGTGCCACCAGCAGAGGTTATGGCCTAGCGGAGACTTACAATGAGCAGTTCTTC.

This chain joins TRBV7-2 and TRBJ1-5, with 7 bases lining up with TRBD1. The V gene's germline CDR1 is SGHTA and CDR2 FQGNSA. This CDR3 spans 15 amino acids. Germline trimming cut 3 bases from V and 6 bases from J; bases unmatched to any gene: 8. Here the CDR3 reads CASSFFGQGGQPQHF. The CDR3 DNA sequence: TGTGCCAGCAGCTTCTTTGGGCAGGGGGGTCAGCCCCAGCATTTT.

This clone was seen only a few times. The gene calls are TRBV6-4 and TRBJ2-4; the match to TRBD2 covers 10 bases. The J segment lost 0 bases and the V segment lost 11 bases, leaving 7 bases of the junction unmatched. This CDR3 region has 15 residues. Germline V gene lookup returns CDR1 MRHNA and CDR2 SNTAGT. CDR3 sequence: CAGGLADIAKNIQYF. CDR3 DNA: TGTGCCGGAGGACTAGCGGACATAGCCAAAAACATTCAGTACTTC.

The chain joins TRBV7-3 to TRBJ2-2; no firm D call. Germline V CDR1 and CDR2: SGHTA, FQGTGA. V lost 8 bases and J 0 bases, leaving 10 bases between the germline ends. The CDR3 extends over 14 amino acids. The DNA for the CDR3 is TGTGCCAGCGGAGTCAGCGCGAACACCGGGGAGCTGTTTTTT. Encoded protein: CASGVSANTGELFF. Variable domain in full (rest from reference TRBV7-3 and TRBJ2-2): GAGVSQTPSNKVTEKGKYVELRCDPISGHTALYWYRQSLGQGPEFLIYFQGTGAADDSGLPNDRFFAVRPEGSVSTLKIQRTERGDSAVYLCASGVSANTGELFFGEGSRLTVL.

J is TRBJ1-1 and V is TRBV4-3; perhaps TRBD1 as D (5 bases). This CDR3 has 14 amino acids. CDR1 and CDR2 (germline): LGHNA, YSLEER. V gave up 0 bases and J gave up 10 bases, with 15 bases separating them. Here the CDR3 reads CASSQDGGRRGAFF. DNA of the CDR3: TGCGCCAGCAGCCAAGATGGGGGGAGGAGGGGAGCTTTCTTT.

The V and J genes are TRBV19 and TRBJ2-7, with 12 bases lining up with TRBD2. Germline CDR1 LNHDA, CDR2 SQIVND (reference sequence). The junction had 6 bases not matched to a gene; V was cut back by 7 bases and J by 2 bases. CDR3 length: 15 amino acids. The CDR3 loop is CASTRTSGTTYEQYF. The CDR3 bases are TGTGCCAGTACAAGGACTAGCGGGACAACCTACGAGCAGTACTTC. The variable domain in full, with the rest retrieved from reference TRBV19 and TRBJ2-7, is DGGITQSPKYLFRKEGQNVTLSCEQNLNHDAMYWYRQDPGQGLRLIYYSQIVNDFQKGDIAEGYSVSREKKESFPLTVTSAQKNPTAFYLCASTRTSGTTYEQYFGPGTRLTVT.